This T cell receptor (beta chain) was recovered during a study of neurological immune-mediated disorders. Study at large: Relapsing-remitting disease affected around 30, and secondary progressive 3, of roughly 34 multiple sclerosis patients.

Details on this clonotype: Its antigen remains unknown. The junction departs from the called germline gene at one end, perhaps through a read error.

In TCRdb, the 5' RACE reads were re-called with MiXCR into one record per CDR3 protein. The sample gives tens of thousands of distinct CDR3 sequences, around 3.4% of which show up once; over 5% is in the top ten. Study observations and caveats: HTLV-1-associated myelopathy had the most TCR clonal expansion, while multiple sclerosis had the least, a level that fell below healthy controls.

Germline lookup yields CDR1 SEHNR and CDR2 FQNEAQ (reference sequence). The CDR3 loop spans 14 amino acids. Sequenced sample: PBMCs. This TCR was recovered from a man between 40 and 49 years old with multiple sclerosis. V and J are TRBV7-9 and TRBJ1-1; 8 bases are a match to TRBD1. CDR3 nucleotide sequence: TGTGTCAGCAGCCCTCAGGGGGCGCGCACTGAAGCTTTCTTT. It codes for CVSSPQGARTEAFF. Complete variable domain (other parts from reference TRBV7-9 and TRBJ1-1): DTGVSQNPRHKITKRGQNVTFRCDPISEHNRLYWYRQTLGQGPEFLTYFQNEAQLEKSRLLSDRFSAERPKGSFSTLEIQRTEQGDSAMYLCVSSPQGARTEAFFGQGTRLTVV.